This T cell receptor beta chain was recorded in a study of blood T cell repertoires in COVID-19 (dated by TCRdb to the early 2020s). As for the study more broadly: Samples from collaborators originated in the United States, Italy and Spain and spanned both the acute and convalescent phases of COVID-19. HLA class I and class II types, where available, came from metadata supplied by the sample provider rather than from assay-based typing. The sample metadata nearly always contained a de-identified subject ID, COVID-19 status, age in years and sex. The repertoires were released in a freely available public database meant as a resource for research on the immune response to SARS-CoV-2. The samples were drawn from the first 160 participants of the ongoing ImmuneRACE study and from 1,254 subjects provided by 6 global collaborators. The dataset comprised deeply sampled blood TCRbeta repertoires from subjects exposed to, actively infected with, or recovered from COVID-19. The prospective study material was composed of cDNA or gDNA derived from T cells, B-cell-depleted T cells, or PBMCs.

Reading from cysteine to phenylalanine, the CDR3 counts 14 amino acids. This entry keeps only the CDR3 DNA: 42 bases, framed from base 1. CDR1 MNHEY and CDR2 SMNVEV are derived from the germline V gene (reference sequence). The trim is 6 bases for V and 6 bases for J, with a gap of 18 bases between the germline ends. On the study overall, not on this receptor specifically: How much clinical and demographic metadata was included differed by source and by participant, and the metadata was provided uncurated.

Enrolling through a virtual design, the prospective study's participants ranged in age from roughly 18 to 89 years and lived across about two dozen United States geographic areas. In the prospective study, cohorts were assigned on the basis of participant-reported clinical history obtained from a screening survey and a study questionnaire. In the prospective study, whole blood, serum and a nasopharyngeal or oropharyngeal swab were collected from each participant by mobile phlebotomists. Additional blood draws and questionnaires over an approximately two-month period could optionally be provided by prospective study participants. Prospective study blood samples were shipped either frozen or at room temperature before DNA extraction. This clone was observed a single time. Its antigen specificity is not known. No base quality information exists; no much larger clone differs at one position. The immunoSEQ Assay, a bias-controlled multiplex PCR, was used to amplify TCRbeta CDR3 regions from genomic DNA. Under the source paper's analysis protocol: Nucleated cell counts per sample were estimated from amplification of reference gene primers within the assay. To quantify the absolute abundance of each unique TCRbeta CDR3 rearrangement, sequence reads were collapsed and filtered. Productive Simpson clonality was computed per sample as the square root of Simpson's diversity index over productive rearrangements. The table was pulled from immuneACCESS by TCRdb, which kept in-frame rearrangements only. Such tables lose some clones; where checked, under half of the loss comes from unresolved V genes, and the rest has no known cause. V and J calls and clone size follow that table, whereas D and trimming were derived from the DNA. The sample records about 440,000 clones, roughly 85% of which are singletons. In total, the top ten clones hold 1.5% to 2% of the sample.

The V and J segments used are TRBV27 and TRBJ2-7; a tentative D call is TRBD1 (6 bases match). The specimen sequenced was PBMCs or T cells enriched from blood (not recorded which). This TCR was sampled from a young woman with acute COVID-19. The CDR3 sequence is CASRMRQGPIEQYF. The sequenced DNA: TGTGCCAGCAGGATGAGGCAGGGGCCAATCGAGCAGTACTTC.